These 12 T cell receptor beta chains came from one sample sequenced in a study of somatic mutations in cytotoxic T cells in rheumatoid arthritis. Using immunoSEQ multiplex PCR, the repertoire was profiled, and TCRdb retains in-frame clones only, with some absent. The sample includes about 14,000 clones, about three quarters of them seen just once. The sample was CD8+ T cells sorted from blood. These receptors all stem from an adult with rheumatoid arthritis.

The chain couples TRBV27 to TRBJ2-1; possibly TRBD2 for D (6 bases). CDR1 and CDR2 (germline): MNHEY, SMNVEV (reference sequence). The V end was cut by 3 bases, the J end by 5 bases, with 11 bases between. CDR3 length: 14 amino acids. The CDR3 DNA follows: TGTGCCAGCAGTTTCACGGGACTGGACAATGAGCAGTTCTTC. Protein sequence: CASSFTGLDNEQFF.

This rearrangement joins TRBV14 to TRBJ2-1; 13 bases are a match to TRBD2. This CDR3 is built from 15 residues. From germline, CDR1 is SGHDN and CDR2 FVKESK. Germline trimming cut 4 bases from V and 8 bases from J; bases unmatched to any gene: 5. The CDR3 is CASSLSLAGGDEQFF. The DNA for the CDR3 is TGTGCCAGCAGCCTTTCACTAGCGGGAGGGGATGAGCAGTTCTTC.

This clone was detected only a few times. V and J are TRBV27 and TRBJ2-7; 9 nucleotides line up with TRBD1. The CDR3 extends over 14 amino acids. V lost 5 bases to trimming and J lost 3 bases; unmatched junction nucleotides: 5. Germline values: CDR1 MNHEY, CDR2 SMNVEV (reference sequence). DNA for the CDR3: TGTGCCAGCAGTCCAAGGGACAGGGTCTACGAGCAGTACTTC. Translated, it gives CASSPRDRVYEQYF.

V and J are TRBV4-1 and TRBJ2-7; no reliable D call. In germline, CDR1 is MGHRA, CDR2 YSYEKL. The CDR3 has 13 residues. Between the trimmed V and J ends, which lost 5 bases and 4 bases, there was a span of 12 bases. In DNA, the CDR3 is TGCGCCAGCAGCTCAGACACCACGTACGAGCAGTACTTC. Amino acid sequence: CASSSDTTYEQYF.

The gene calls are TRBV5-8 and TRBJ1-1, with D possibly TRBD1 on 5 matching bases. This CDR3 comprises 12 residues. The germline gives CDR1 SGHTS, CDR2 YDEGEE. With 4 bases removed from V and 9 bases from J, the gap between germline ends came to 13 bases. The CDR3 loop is CASSIGAMKAFF. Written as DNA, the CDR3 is TGTGCCAGCAGCATCGGGGCTATGAAAGCTTTCTTT.

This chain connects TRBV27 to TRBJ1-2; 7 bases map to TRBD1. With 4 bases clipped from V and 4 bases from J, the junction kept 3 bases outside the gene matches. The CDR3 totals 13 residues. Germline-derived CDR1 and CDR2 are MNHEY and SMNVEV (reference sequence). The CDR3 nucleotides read TGTGCCAGCAGTTCCGGGACAGCCTATGGCTACACCTTC. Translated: CASSSGTAYGYTF.

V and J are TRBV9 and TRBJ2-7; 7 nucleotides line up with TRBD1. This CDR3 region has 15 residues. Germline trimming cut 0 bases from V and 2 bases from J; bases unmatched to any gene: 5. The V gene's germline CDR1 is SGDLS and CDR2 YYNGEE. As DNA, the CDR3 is TGTGCCAGCAGCGTAGGTACAGGGGCAACCTACGAGCAGTACTTC. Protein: CASSVGTGATYEQYF.

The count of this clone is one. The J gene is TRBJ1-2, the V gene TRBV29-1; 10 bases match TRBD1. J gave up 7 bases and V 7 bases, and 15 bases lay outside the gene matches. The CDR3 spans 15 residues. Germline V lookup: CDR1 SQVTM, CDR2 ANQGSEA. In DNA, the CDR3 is TGCAGCGCAGGGACAGGGGACCTGCGGATCTCTGGCTACACCTTC. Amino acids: CSAGTGDLRISGYTF.

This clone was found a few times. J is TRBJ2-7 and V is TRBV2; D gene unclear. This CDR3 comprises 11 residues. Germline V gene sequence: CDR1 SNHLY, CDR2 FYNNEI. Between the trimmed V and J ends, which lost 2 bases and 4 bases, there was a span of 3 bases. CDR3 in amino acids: CASSERYEQYF. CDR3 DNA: TGTGCCAGCAGTGAAAGGTACGAGCAGTACTTC.

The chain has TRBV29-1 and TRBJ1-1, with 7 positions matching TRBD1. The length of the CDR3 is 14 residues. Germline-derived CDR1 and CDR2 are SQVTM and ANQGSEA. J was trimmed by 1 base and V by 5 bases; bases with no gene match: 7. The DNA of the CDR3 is TGCAGCGTTCGTAAACAGGGGTCGAACACTGAAGCTTTCTTT. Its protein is CSVRKQGSNTEAFF.

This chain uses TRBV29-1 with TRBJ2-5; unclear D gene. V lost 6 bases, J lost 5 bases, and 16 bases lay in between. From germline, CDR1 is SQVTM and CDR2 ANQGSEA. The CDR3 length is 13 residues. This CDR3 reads CSVAGMNGETQYF. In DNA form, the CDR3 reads TGCAGCGTAGCTGGAATGAATGGGGAGACCCAGTACTTC.

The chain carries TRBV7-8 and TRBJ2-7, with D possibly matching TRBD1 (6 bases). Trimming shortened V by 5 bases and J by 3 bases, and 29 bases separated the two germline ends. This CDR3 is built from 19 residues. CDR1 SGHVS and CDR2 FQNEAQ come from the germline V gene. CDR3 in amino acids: CASSHRAYGVGRGGYEQYF. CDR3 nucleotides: TGTGCCAGCAGCCACCGGGCTTATGGGGTGGGCAGGGGTGGCTACGAGCAGTACTTC.